The clone carrying this T cell receptor (beta chain) was recorded only once. No antigen is known for it. V lost 3 bases and J lost 1, with 10 bases in between. The length of the CDR3 is 15 residues. Germline CDR1 is SGDLS and CDR2 is YYNGEE. TCRdb's copy holds only in-frame clones and misses some; the assay was immunoSEQ multiplex PCR. The sample consists of some 49,000 clones, around 85% of them appearing once. This entry comes from a study of OX40 agonist ivuxolimab in advanced cancers. General study points: Some patients who did not respond also had low normalized T-cell clonal expansion. Still undetermined is the antigen specificity of the expanded peripheral T cells.

Sequenced here: CD4+ or CD8+ T cells sorted from blood, sampled in a trial of the OX40 agonist ivuxolimab. The V and J genes are TRBV9 and TRBJ1-4; perhaps TRBD1 as D (6 bases). The receptor was derived from an adult with an advanced solid tumor such as melanoma, head and neck, liver or kidney cancer. The CDR3 spells CASSAEQGTNEKLFF. Here the CDR3 DNA reads TGTGCCAGCAGCGCCGAACAGGGAACTAATGAAAAACTGTTTTTT.